The 8 T cell receptor beta chains below come from one sample, sequenced in a study of T cells in Graves' hyperthyroidism and ophthalmopathy. Authors of the study amplified TCR beta CDR3 regions from RNA transcripts. With the HTBI primer set, the TCR CDR3 went through a first round of RT-PCR. TCRdb analysed the multiplex PCR reads with MiXCR anew, one entry per CDR3 protein. The sample shows 340,000 or so distinct CDR3 sequences, over 20% of them seen only once. The specimen sequenced was blood. The source of these receptors is a woman aged 45-65 years with Graves' hyperthyroidism.

This clonotype was recorded at least ten times. The chain uses TRBV3-1 and TRBJ2-1; TRBD2 agrees at 10 bases. J was trimmed by 6 bases and V by 1 base; bases with no gene match: 6. The CDR3 totals 16 residues. Germline V gene sequence: CDR1 LGHDT, CDR2 YNNKEL (reference sequence). The CDR3 here is CASSQVTSGISNEQFF. CDR3 bases: TGTGCCAGCAGCCAAGTTACTAGCGGGATTAGCAATGAGCAGTTCTTC.

This clonotype has a handful of counts. The gene calls are TRBV7-2 and TRBJ1-6; possible D gene TRBD1, 5 bases. CDR3 length: 14 residues. Trimming pared 6 bases from V and 4 bases from J, leaving 10 bases between. Germline CDR1 reads SGHTA; CDR2 reads FQGNSA. The CDR3 region has the DNA TGTGCCAGCAGGCGCCCAGGGTATAATTCACCCCTCCACTTT. It translates to CASRRPGYNSPLHF.

The V gene is TRBV12-3 or TRBV12-4, the J gene TRBJ1-1; D perhaps matches TRBD1 (6 bases). The CDR3 length is 14 residues. Trimming took 4 bases from V and 4 from J, leaving 13 bases between them. DNA of the CDR3: TGTGCCAGCAGTTCTCAGGGGTTGGGCACTGAAGCTTTCTTT. Encoded protein: CASSSQGLGTEAFF.

This clonotype has a count of ten or more. This chain links TRBV27 with TRBJ2-5, with TRBD2 matching 11 bases. The trim removed 5 bases at V and 4 bases at J, leaving 6 bases unmatched. In germline, CDR1 is MNHEY, CDR2 SMNVEV (reference sequence). This CDR3 spans 15 amino acids. Here the CDR3 DNA reads TGTGCCAGCAGTAAAGGGACTAGCGGAGGAGAGACCCAGTACTTC. This translates into CASSKGTSGGETQYF.

The J gene is TRBJ2-3, the V gene TRBV5-1; D is undetermined. This CDR3 contains 15 residues. V lost 0 bases and J 6 bases, leaving 14 bases between the germline ends. Germline V gene lookup returns CDR1 SGHRS and CDR2 YFSETQ. The CDR3 nucleotides read TGCGCCAGCAGCTTGGGCACAAGTATCGGTGATACGCAGTATTTT. Encoded protein: CASSLGTSIGDTQYF.

This chain links TRBV14 with TRBJ2-5; 15 bases fit TRBD2. Looked up from germline, CDR1 is SGHDN and CDR2 is FVKESK. The junction had 5 bases not matched to a gene; V was cut back by 3 bases and J by 9 bases. This CDR3 is 15 amino acids long. In DNA form, the CDR3 reads TGTGCCAGCAGCCACGGACTAGCGGGGGGGCGGGCCCAGTACTTC. Protein product: CASSHGLAGGRAQYF.

This clonotype was counted only a few times. The gene calls are TRBV6-1 and TRBJ1-2; perhaps TRBD1 as D (5 bases). Trimming removed 5 bases from V and 4 bases from J, with 11 bases in between. The germline V gene encodes CDR1 MNHNS and CDR2 SASEGT. The CDR3 spans 13 residues. Here the CDR3 reads CASSMRGIYGYTF. The CDR3 region has the DNA TGTGCCAGCAGTATGCGGGGGATCTATGGCTACACCTTC.

This clonotype came up a few times. The rearrangement links TRBV5-1 to TRBJ1-3, with TRBD1 matching over 7 bases. Per germline, CDR1 SGHRS and CDR2 YFSETQ. V dropped 4 bases and J dropped 1; count of bases not matched to a gene: 8. The CDR3 extends over 16 amino acids. DNA for the CDR3: TGCGCCAGCAGCGTAACCGGGACAGAATCTGGAAACACCATATATTTT. It yields the protein CASSVTGTESGNTIYF.